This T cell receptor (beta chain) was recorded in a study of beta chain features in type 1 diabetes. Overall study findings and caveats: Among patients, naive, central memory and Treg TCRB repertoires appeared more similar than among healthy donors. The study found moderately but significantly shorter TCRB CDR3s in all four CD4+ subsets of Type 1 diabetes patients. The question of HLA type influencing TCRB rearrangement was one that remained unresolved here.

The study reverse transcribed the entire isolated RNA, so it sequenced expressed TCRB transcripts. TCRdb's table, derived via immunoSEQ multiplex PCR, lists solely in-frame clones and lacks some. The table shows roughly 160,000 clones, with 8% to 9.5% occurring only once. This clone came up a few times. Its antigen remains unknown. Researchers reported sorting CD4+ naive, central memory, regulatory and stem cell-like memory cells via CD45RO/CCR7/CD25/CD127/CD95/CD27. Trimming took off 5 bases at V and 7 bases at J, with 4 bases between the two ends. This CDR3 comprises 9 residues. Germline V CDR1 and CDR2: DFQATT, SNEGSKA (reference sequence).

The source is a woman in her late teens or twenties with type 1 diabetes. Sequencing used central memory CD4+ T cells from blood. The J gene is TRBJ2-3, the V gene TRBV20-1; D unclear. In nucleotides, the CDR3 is TGCAGTGCTCCCAATACGCAGTATTTT. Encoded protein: CSAPNTQYF.